The 16 T cell receptor beta chains listed next were all sequenced from one sample in a study of cytomegalovirus exposure and HLA in healthy donors. PCR used 60 Vbeta primers and 13 Jbeta primers. This table comes from immunoSEQ multiplex PCR, and its TCRdb copy is limited to in-frame clones, with some not included. The profile shows roughly 100,000 clones, 75% to 85% of them singletons. Sequences were obtained from PBMCs. The receptors shown here come from a woman between 18 and 30 years old in good health and CMV-seropositive.

The gene calls are TRBV5-1 and TRBJ2-3, with D tentatively TRBD1 (5 bases). Germline CDR1 SGHRS, CDR2 YFSETQ. The CDR3 is 14 amino acids. Trimming shortened V by 0 bases and J by 2 bases, and 7 bases separated the two germline ends. CDR3 in amino acids: CASSLVGVTDTQYF. The CDR3 coding sequence is TGCGCCAGCAGCTTGGTAGGGGTCACAGATACGCAGTATTTT.

The chain recombines TRBV5-4 with TRBJ1-2; tentatively, D is TRBD1 (6 bases). Trimming pared 2 bases from V and 0 bases from J, leaving 14 bases between. The CDR3 covers 16 residues. Germline V gene data show CDR1 as SGHNT and CDR2 as YYREEE (reference sequence). CDR3 coding DNA: TGTGCCAGCAGCTTCCCGACAGGACTAGCTAACTATGGCTACACCTTC. Translated, it gives CASSFPTGLANYGYTF.

The chain combines TRBV6-5 with TRBJ1-1; D may be TRBD1 (5 bases). The V end was cut by 1 base, the J end by 1 base, with 10 bases between. The CDR3 is 15 amino acids. The germline V gene encodes CDR1 MNHEY and CDR2 SVGAGI. The CDR3 DNA follows: TGTGCCAGCAGTTACTTTGGGGCTCCGAACACTGAAGCTTTCTTT. Translated: CASSYFGAPNTEAFF.

V gene TRBV29-1 combines with J gene TRBJ2-3; 12 bases align to TRBD2. Germline V gene lookup returns CDR1 SQVTM and CDR2 ANQGSEA. V lost 0 bases, J lost 6 bases, and 1 base stayed unmatched. The CDR3 is 14 residues long. CDR3 bases: TGCAGCGTTGAAGATGGGACTAGCGGGGATACGCAGTATTTT. It codes for CSVEDGTSGDTQYF.

The chain uses TRBV27 and TRBJ2-7; 7 bases match TRBD2. Germline V gene lookup returns CDR1 MNHEY and CDR2 SMNVEV (reference sequence). The CDR3 loop spans 13 amino acids. V was clipped by 3 bases and J by 2 bases; unmatched bases: 1. CDR3 in amino acids: CASSLAGAYEQYF. In nucleotides, the CDR3 is TGTGCCAGCAGTTTGGCGGGAGCCTACGAGCAGTACTTC.

This chain connects TRBV11-1 to TRBJ2-7, with 12 bases aligning to TRBD1. There are 15 residues in the CDR3. Unmatched junction bases numbered 5, after V lost 3 bases and J lost 5 bases. From germline, CDR1 is SGHAT and CDR2 FQDESV (reference sequence). CDR3 loop: CASSFGTGGNNEQYF. The CDR3 DNA sequence: TGTGCCAGCAGCTTCGGGACAGGGGGCAATAACGAGCAGTACTTC.

The rearrangement uses TRBV7-6 and TRBJ2-7; 9 bases agree with TRBD2. The CDR3 runs 15 residues. Germline V gene sequence: CDR1 SGHVS, CDR2 FNYEAQ. J lost 2 bases, V lost 5 bases, and 7 bases had no gene match. CDR3 sequence: CASSPAAGGTYEQYF. The DNA for the CDR3 is TGTGCCAGCAGCCCAGCGGCGGGGGGGACCTACGAGCAGTACTTC.

This chain links TRBV19 with TRBJ2-1; a possible D gene is TRBD2 (6 bases). The V and J ends lost 5 bases and 9 bases respectively, with 11 bases between them. The CDR3 has 12 residues. Germline values: CDR1 LNHDA, CDR2 SQIVND (reference sequence). The CDR3 DNA is TGTGCCAGTAGTGGGGACGGGGGTGAGCAGTTCTTC. Protein product: CASSGDGGEQFF.

The V gene is TRBV2, the J gene TRBJ1-1; D may be TRBD1 (6 bases). The germline gives CDR1 SNHLY, CDR2 FYNNEI. V dropped 4 bases and J dropped 0 bases, with 18 bases sitting between them. The CDR3 loop spans 17 amino acids. In DNA form, the CDR3 reads TGTGCCAGCAGTGGGGACAATAGGTGGCCTATGAACACTGAAGCTTTCTTT. Translation: CASSGDNRWPMNTEAFF.

A few counts support this clone. The gene calls are TRBV7-9 and TRBJ2-3, with a possible D match to TRBD1 (6 bases). This CDR3 has 14 residues. Trimming shortened V by 4 bases and J by 1 base, and 9 bases separated the two germline ends. Germline V gene lookup returns CDR1 SEHNR and CDR2 FQNEAQ (reference sequence). CDR3: CASSSTGRTDTQYF. DNA of the CDR3: TGTGCCAGCAGCTCGACAGGCCGCACAGATACGCAGTATTTT.

The V and J genes are TRBV9 and TRBJ2-1, with D uncertain. CDR1 is SGDLS, CDR2 YYNGEE, per germline. The CDR3 is 12 residues long. V was shortened by 5 bases and J by 8 bases, with 11 bases between the two germline ends. CDR3: CASSTLVDEQFF. The CDR3 DNA reads as TGTGCCAGCAGTACCTTAGTAGATGAGCAGTTCTTC. The complete variable domain, with remaining parts taken from reference TRBV9 and TRBJ2-1, reads DSGVTQTPKHLITATGQRVTLRCSPRSGDLSVYWYQQSLDQGLQFLIQYYNGEERAKGNILERFSAQQFPDLHSELNLSSLELGDSALYFCASSTLVDEQFFGPGTRLTVL.

V gene TRBV19 combines with J gene TRBJ1-1; TRBD1 aligns across 7 bases. Looked up from germline, CDR1 is LNHDA and CDR2 is SQIVND (reference sequence). The CDR3 has 14 residues. The V segment lost 5 bases and the J segment 3 bases; nucleotides outside the gene matches: 6. CDR3 protein: CASSLTGRDTEAFF. CDR3 DNA: TGTGCCAGTAGTTTGACAGGGCGGGACACTGAAGCTTTCTTT. The variable domain in full, with the rest retrieved from reference TRBV19 and TRBJ1-1, is DGGITQSPKYLFRKEGQNVTLSCEQNLNHDAMYWYRQDPGQGLRLIYYSQIVNDFQKGDIAEGYSVSREKKESFPLTVTSAQKNPTAFYLCASSLTGRDTEAFFGQGTRLTVV.

J is TRBJ1-2 and V is TRBV27; tentative D call: TRBD1 (5 bases). The CDR3 totals 13 residues. V dropped 6 bases and J dropped 7 bases, with 15 bases sitting between them. Germline lookup yields CDR1 MNHEY and CDR2 SMNVEV (reference sequence). CDR3 residues: CASSRRDLGGYTF. In DNA form, the CDR3 reads TGTGCCAGCAGCCGTCGGGACTTAGGTGGCTACACCTTC.

This clone was seen once. In DNA form, the CDR3 reads TGTGCCAGCAGCACACAGGGTTCTGGGGCCAACGTCCTGACTTTC. Amino acids: CASSTQGSGANVLTF. The rearrangement joins TRBV13 to TRBJ2-6; D perhaps matches TRBD1 (6 bases). Germline V lookup: CDR1 PRHDT, CDR2 FYEKMQ (reference sequence). The germline V and J ends were trimmed by 5 bases and 1 base, with 9 bases remaining between them. CDR3 length equals 15 residues.

The chain employs TRBV5-1 and TRBJ2-4, with TRBD1 identical over 9 bases. V dropped 4 bases and J dropped 5; count of bases not matched to a gene: 4. The CDR3 is made up of 14 amino acids. The germline gives CDR1 SGHRS, CDR2 YFSETQ. The CDR3, as DNA: TGCGCCAGCAGCCGGGACAGGGTTGAAAACATTCAGTACTTC. This codes for CASSRDRVENIQYF.

The gene calls are TRBV10-2 and TRBJ2-7; 12 nucleotides align to TRBD2. The junction had 10 bases not matched to a gene; V was cut back by 6 bases and J by 7 bases. The CDR3 contains 15 residues. Germline V gene data show CDR1 as WSHSY and CDR2 as SAAADI. CDR3 amino acids: CASRDPSGGAREQYF. The CDR3, as DNA: TGCGCCAGCAGAGACCCTAGCGGGGGGGCCAGGGAGCAGTACTTC.